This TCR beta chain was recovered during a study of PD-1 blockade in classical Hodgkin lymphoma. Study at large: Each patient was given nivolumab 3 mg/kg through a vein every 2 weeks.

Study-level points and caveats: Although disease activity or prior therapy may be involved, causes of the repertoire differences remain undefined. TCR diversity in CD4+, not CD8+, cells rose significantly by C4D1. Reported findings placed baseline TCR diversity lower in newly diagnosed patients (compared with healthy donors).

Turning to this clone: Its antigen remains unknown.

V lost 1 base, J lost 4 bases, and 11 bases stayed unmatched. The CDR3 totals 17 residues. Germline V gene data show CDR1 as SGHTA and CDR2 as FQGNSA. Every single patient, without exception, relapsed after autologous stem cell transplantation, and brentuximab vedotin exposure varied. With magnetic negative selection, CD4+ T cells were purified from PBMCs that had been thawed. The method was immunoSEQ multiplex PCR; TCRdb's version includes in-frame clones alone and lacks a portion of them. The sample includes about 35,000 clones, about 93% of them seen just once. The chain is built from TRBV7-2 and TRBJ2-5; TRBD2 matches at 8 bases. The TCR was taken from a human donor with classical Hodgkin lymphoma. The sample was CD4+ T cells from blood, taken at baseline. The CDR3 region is CASSLGFQREWAETQYF. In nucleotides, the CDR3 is TGTGCCAGCAGCTTAGGGTTCCAGCGGGAGTGGGCAGAGACCCAGTACTTC.